This T cell receptor (beta chain) was identified in a study of T cells in Graves' hyperthyroidism and ophthalmopathy. The CDR3 totals 13 residues. Trimming cost V 3 bases and J 1 base, with 10 bases left between them. Germline V gene lookup returns CDR1 DFQATT and CDR2 SNEGSKA (reference sequence). Authors of the study amplified TCR beta CDR3 regions from RNA transcripts. The TCR CDR3 first-round RT-PCR relied on the HTBI primer set. TCRdb used MiXCR to reprocess the multiplex PCR reads, holding one entry per CDR3 protein. The table records about 290,000 distinct CDR3 sequences, 15% to 20% of them present only once. Uncontrolled infection, other autoimmune disease, pregnancy or lactation disqualified patients from enrolment. Diagnoses were established using clinical symptoms, serum thyroxine and TRAb, thyroid ultrasound and orbital computed tomography.

Sequenced input: blood. The receptor was derived from a man in his forties or fifties with Graves' ophthalmopathy. The chain recombines TRBV20-1 with TRBJ2-7; the D call may be TRBD1 or TRBD2 (5 bases each). The CDR3 loop reads CSASRDLSYEQYF. For the CDR3, the DNA is TGCAGTGCTAGCAGGGACCTTTCCTACGAGCAGTACTTC.